This TCR beta chain was captured by sequencing in a study of OX40 agonist ivuxolimab in advanced cancers. In this sample, this clone is medium-sized. Other DNA sequences in this sample translate to the same CDR3. V was clipped by 5 bases and J by 1 base; unmatched bases: 7. CDR1 and CDR2 (germline): SGHRS, YFSETQ. The CDR3 loop spans 17 amino acids. This table comes from immunoSEQ multiplex PCR, and its TCRdb copy is limited to in-frame clones, with some not included. The sample has 36,000 or so clones; about 81% are singletons. The sequenced sample was CD4+ or CD8+ T cells sorted from blood, obtained in a trial of the OX40 agonist ivuxolimab. This TCR came from an adult with an advanced solid tumor such as melanoma, head and neck, liver or kidney cancer. The V gene is TRBV5-1, the J gene TRBJ2-6; 9 bases line up with TRBD1. In nucleotides, the CDR3 is TGCGCCAGCAGTCCTCGACAGGGGGGTTCTGGGGCCAACGTCCTGACTTTC. Translation: CASSPRQGGSGANVLTF.